The source of this TCR beta chain is a study of blood T cell repertoires in COVID-19. V was shortened by 1 base and J by 7 bases, with 11 bases between the two germline ends. From germline, CDR1 is SGHNT and CDR2 YYREEE (reference sequence). There are 13 residues in the CDR3. Participant-reported clinical history was the basis for cohort assignment. In the original processing: Reference gene primers were amplified, and this amplification served to estimate nucleated cell counts. Only in-frame clones appear in the TCRdb table, and some are missing; sequencing was by immunoSEQ multiplex PCR. V, J and clone size are those of that table, while D and trimming were read from the DNA. This table holds approximately 150,000 clones, over 80% found once.

This rearrangement joins TRBV5-4 to TRBJ1-1; D perhaps matches TRBD1 (6 bases). The origin of this receptor is a man between 65 and 85 years old who had been exposed to COVID-19. Sequences were obtained from PBMCs or T cells enriched from blood (not recorded which). CDR3 sequence (DNA): TGTGCCAGCAGCTTGAAACAGGGTGGTGAAGCTTTCTTT. Its translation is CASSLKQGGEAFF.